One sample yielded the 28 T cell receptor beta chains listed below, sequenced in a study of T cells in localized non-small cell lung cancer. This table comes from immunoSEQ multiplex PCR, and its TCRdb copy is limited to in-frame clones, with some not included. Of roughly 30,000 clones in the sample, about nine tenths are singletons; the top ten hold around 4%. Sequencing used peripheral blood, obtained before any cancer treatment. The receptors here all came from a woman aged 40 to 75 with stage I lung adenocarcinoma.

This chain joins TRBV29-1 and TRBJ1-1; D remains ambiguous. V was pared by 5 bases and J by 11 bases, with 12 bases between. Germline loops: CDR1 SQVTM, CDR2 ANQGSEA. CDR3 length equals 10 residues. CDR3 protein: CSVTAKIAFF. The CDR3, as DNA: TGCAGCGTTACCGCAAAGATCGCTTTCTTT.

The chain carries TRBV5-4 and TRBJ2-3, with D perhaps matching TRBD1 or TRBD2 (6 bases each). The CDR3 sequence is 13 residues long. Germline CDR1 reads SGHNT; CDR2 reads YYREEE (reference sequence). The germline V and J ends were trimmed by 10 bases and 2 bases, with 14 bases remaining between them. The CDR3 loop is CASEGGITDTQYF. CDR3 nucleotides: TGTGCCTCTGAAGGGGGGATCACAGATACGCAGTATTTT.

V is TRBV5-4 and J is TRBJ2-6, with 9 bases lining up with TRBD1. The ends lost 4 bases at V and 0 bases at J; junction bases unmatched: 11. This CDR3 contains 19 residues. CDR1 is SGHNT, CDR2 YYREEE, per germline (reference sequence). The CDR3 is CASSVPPGQGPSGANVLTF. DNA of the CDR3: TGTGCCAGCAGCGTACCACCGGGACAGGGCCCCTCTGGGGCCAACGTCCTGACTTTC.

The chain combines TRBV5-1 with TRBJ1-1; 7 bases align to TRBD1. V dropped 1 base and J dropped 6; count of bases not matched to a gene: 6. The germline CDR1 and CDR2 sequences are SGHRS and YFSETQ. The CDR3 is made up of 14 amino acids. The CDR3 DNA follows: TGCGCCAGCAGCTTGTCAGGGGGTGTCGCTGAAGCTTTCTTT. It translates to CASSLSGGVAEAFF.

V gene TRBV6-5 combines with J gene TRBJ1-1; tentative D call: TRBD1 (5 bases). The CDR3 is 13 residues long. Germline V gene sequence: CDR1 MNHEY, CDR2 SVGAGI. V lost 5 bases, J lost 1 base, and 8 bases lay in between. Written as DNA, the CDR3 is TGTGCCAGCAGTACAGGTCAGAACACTGAAGCTTTCTTT. Protein: CASSTGQNTEAFF.

The chain carries TRBV27 and TRBJ2-7; 10 bases agree with TRBD2. This CDR3 comprises 16 residues. V was pared by 2 bases and J by 0 bases, with 4 bases of the junction left unmatched. Germline CDR1 is MNHEY and CDR2 is SMNVEV (reference sequence). The CDR3 DNA sequence: TGTGCCAGCAGTTTACAACTAGCGGGGCTCTCCTACGAGCAGTACTTC. This sequence encodes CASSLQLAGLSYEQYF.

The V call is TRBV6-1, the J call TRBJ1-1; D may be TRBD1 (6 bases). Germline CDR1 is MNHNS and CDR2 is SASEGT. The CDR3 sequence is 16 residues long. V lost 4 bases and J 1 base, leaving 16 bases between the germline ends. CDR3 sequence (DNA): TGTGCCAGCAGTGGGGAGGGGGGCCATGCGAACACTGAAGCTTTCTTT. It translates to CASSGEGGHANTEAFF.

The CDR3 region is CASSVEQRDGFGELFF. CDR3 sequence (DNA): TGTGCCAGCAGCGTAGAACAACGAGACGGCTTTGGGGAACTGTTTTTT. V usage is TRBV9 and J usage is TRBJ1-4, with unresolved D. The V gene lost 0 bases and the J gene lost 12 bases, with 21 bases spanning the gap. The germline V gene has CDR1 SGDLS and CDR2 YYNGEE. The length of the CDR3 is 16 residues. The full variable domain, its missing parts supplied by reference TRBV9 and TRBJ1-4, is DSGVTQTPKHLITATGQRVTLRCSPRSGDLSVYWYQQSLDQGLQFLIQYYNGEERAKGNILERFSAQQFPDLHSELNLSSLELGDSALYFCASSVEQRDGFGELFFGSGTQLSVL.

The chain uses TRBV6-6 and TRBJ1-1; no firm D call. Germline V CDR1 and CDR2: MNHNY, SVGAGI (reference sequence). The CDR3 runs to 12 residues. Trimming left V 2 bases short and J 8 bases short, with 9 bases between. CDR3 sequence (DNA): TGTGCCAGCAGTTACGGATCGGGGGAAGCTTTCTTT. Its translation is CASSYGSGEAFF.

The CDR3 spells CASSGQTLTGHSGGNQPQHF. CDR3 nucleotides: TGTGCCAGCTCTGGTCAAACCCTCACAGGGCATTCCGGGGGCAATCAGCCCCAGCATTTT. The chain links TRBV18 to TRBJ1-5; D might be TRBD1 (6 bases). The CDR3 contains 20 residues. The V end was cut by 6 bases, the J end by 2 bases, with 29 bases between. Germline lookup yields CDR1 KGHSH and CDR2 LQKENI.

The chain links TRBV18 to TRBJ2-5, with TRBD2 identical over 8 bases. The germline gives CDR1 KGHSH, CDR2 LQKENI. Unmatched junction bases numbered 9, after V lost 4 bases and J lost 5 bases. This CDR3 region has 15 residues. CDR3 nucleotides: TGTGCCAGCTCACGTCCCGGGGGGGTTTCGGAGACCCAGTACTTC. It codes for CASSRPGGVSETQYF.

V is TRBV5-1 and J is TRBJ2-7, with D perhaps TRBD2 (5 bases). This CDR3 is built from 12 residues. CDR1 and CDR2 (germline): SGHRS, YFSETQ. Trimming cost V 4 bases and J 5 bases, with 10 bases left between them. This chain's CDR3 is CASSPGLDEQYF. CDR3 bases: TGCGCCAGCAGCCCGGGGTTAGACGAGCAGTACTTC. Looking up the rest from reference TRBV5-1 and TRBJ2-7 gives the full variable domain: KAGVTQTPRYLIKTRGQQVTLSCSPISGHRSVSWYQQTPGQGLQFLFEYFSETQRNKGNFPGRFSGRQFSNSRSEMNVSTLELGDSALYLCASSPGLDEQYFGPGTRLTVT.

This sequence joins TRBV2 and TRBJ2-7; D remains unclear. CDR3 length: 13 amino acids. The germline CDR1 and CDR2 sequences are SNHLY and FYNNEI. Trimming stripped 4 bases from V and 0 bases from J, with 7 bases between. The CDR3 DNA sequence: TGTGCCAGCAGTGCGGCAGACTCCTACGAGCAGTACTTC. Residues: CASSAADSYEQYF.

The chain uses TRBV5-5 and TRBJ2-7, with a tentative D call TRBD2 (5 bases). This CDR3 is built from 14 residues. Germline V gives CDR1 SGHKS, CDR2 YYEKEE (reference sequence). The V end was cut by 2 bases, the J end by 3 bases, with 12 bases between. The CDR3 bases are TGTGCCAGCAGCTTCCCGACTACCAACTACGAGCAGTACTTC. Translating gives CASSFPTTNYEQYF.

The J gene is TRBJ2-3, the V gene TRBV7-9; 7 nucleotides line up with TRBD2. With 5 bases clipped from V and 0 bases from J, the junction kept 8 bases outside the gene matches. Germline V CDR1 and CDR2: SEHNR, FQNEAQ (reference sequence). The CDR3 runs to 16 residues. The CDR3 reads CASSPTSVTSTDTQYF. In DNA, the CDR3 is TGTGCCAGCAGCCCCACTAGCGTTACTAGCACAGATACGCAGTATTTT.

The chain is built from TRBV28 and TRBJ2-2; D may be TRBD2 (6 bases). CDR1 is MDHEN and CDR2 is SYDVKM in the germline V gene. The CDR3 runs 14 residues. V shed 3 bases and J shed 5 bases, with 10 bases lying between them. The CDR3 DNA is TGTGCCAGCAGTTTTTACGGAGGGACCGGGGAGCTGTTTTTT. Protein product: CASSFYGGTGELFF.

V and J are TRBV11-2 and TRBJ2-2; D perhaps matches TRBD1 (5 bases). V was cut by 4 bases and J by 0 bases, with 9 bases left in between. The CDR3 covers 15 residues. CDR1 is SGHAT, CDR2 FQNNGV, per germline. The CDR3 here is CASSSRAANTGELFF. The CDR3 DNA is TGTGCCAGCAGCTCCAGGGCCGCGAACACCGGGGAGCTGTTTTTT.

Note on this clone: One end of the junction fails to match germline, which may point to a read error. This sample includes further DNA sequences coding for the same CDR3. The chain has TRBV5-6 and TRBJ1-2; 7 bases align to TRBD1. Germline lookup yields CDR1 SGHDT and CDR2 YYEEEE. The CDR3 has 19 residues. CDR3 in amino acids: CASSLERTGPWSLLNGYTF. The CDR3 DNA follows: TGTGCCAGCAGCTTGGAAAGGACAGGCCCTTGGTCCCTACTTAATGGCTATACCTTC.

The rearrangement joins TRBV9 to TRBJ1-1; a possible D gene is TRBD1 (6 bases). Germline V gene lookup returns CDR1 SGDLS and CDR2 YYNGEE. The length of the CDR3 is 13 residues. Trimming took off 4 bases at V and 3 bases at J, with 10 bases between the two ends. CDR3 loop: CASSTGADTEAFF. Written as DNA, the CDR3 is TGTGCCAGCAGCACGGGGGCCGACACTGAAGCTTTCTTT.

The rearrangement joins TRBV27 to TRBJ2-1; a possible D gene is TRBD1 (5 bases). The CDR3 length is 14 residues. CDR1 and CDR2 from the germline V gene are MNHEY and SMNVEV (reference sequence). Trimming removed 5 bases from V and 9 bases from J, with 17 bases in between. The CDR3 DNA reads as TGTGCCAGCAGTCCCCCAGACAGCAGGGTTGAGCAGTTCTTC. This translates into CASSPPDSRVEQFF.

The chain has TRBV4-1 and TRBJ2-7; 8 bases align to TRBD1. CDR3 length: 16 residues. J lost 0 bases, V lost 1 base, and 5 bases had no gene match. Germline lookup yields CDR1 MGHRA and CDR2 YSYEKL. CDR3 DNA sequence: TGCGCCAGCAGCCAAGTCGAAACAGGGGGCTCCTACGAGCAGTACTTC. Translation gives CASSQVETGGSYEQYF.

The gene calls are TRBV18 and TRBJ1-6; TRBD1 matches 7 bases. The CDR3 loop spans 16 amino acids. From germline, CDR1 is KGHSH and CDR2 LQKENI. V was clipped by 3 bases and J by 6 bases; unmatched bases: 8. The CDR3 nucleotides read TGTGCCAGCTCACCTCAGGGGGTCATGGGTAATTCACCCCTCCACTTT. Amino acids: CASSPQGVMGNSPLHF.

The J gene is TRBJ1-4, the V gene TRBV11-2; D is unclear. Germline V gene data show CDR1 as SGHAT and CDR2 as FQNNGV. The CDR3 length is 16 residues. Trimming pared 1 base from V and 0 bases from J, leaving 9 bases between. Written as DNA, the CDR3 is TGTGCCAGCAGCTTAGGACGCGTGGCAACTAATGAAAAACTGTTTTTT. Translated: CASSLGRVATNEKLFF.

The J gene is TRBJ2-1, the V gene TRBV7-9; 13 bases agree with TRBD2. The V gene's germline CDR1 is SEHNR and CDR2 FQNEAQ (reference sequence). The CDR3 has 16 amino acids. The J segment lost 7 bases and the V segment lost 2 bases, leaving 5 bases of the junction unmatched. The CDR3 nucleotides are TGTGCCAGCAGCTTACGGGGACTAGCGGGGTGGAATGAGCAGTTCTTC. It encodes CASSLRGLAGWNEQFF. The variable domain in full, completed from reference TRBV7-9 and TRBJ2-1, reads DTGVSQNPRHKITKRGQNVTFRCDPISEHNRLYWYRQTLGQGPEFLTYFQNEAQLEKSRLLSDRFSAERPKGSFSTLEIQRTEQGDSAMYLCASSLRGLAGWNEQFFGPGTRLTVL.

The table lists this clone with a count of one. The chain joins TRBV9 to TRBJ1-1; no reliable D call. Germline CDR1 is SGDLS and CDR2 is YYNGEE. V dropped 2 bases and J dropped 4 bases, with 12 bases sitting between them. The CDR3 covers 14 residues. CDR3 in amino acids: CASSVRGSGTEAFF. Written as DNA, the CDR3 is TGTGCCAGCAGCGTCCGAGGTTCCGGCACTGAAGCTTTCTTT.

The rearrangement uses TRBV5-1 and TRBJ2-7; TRBD1 aligns across 11 bases. The germline V gene has CDR1 SGHRS and CDR2 YFSETQ. The J segment lost 3 bases and the V segment lost 0 bases, leaving 2 bases of the junction unmatched. The CDR3 sequence is 15 residues long. The CDR3 here is CASSLGDRGFYEQYF. The DNA of the CDR3 is TGCGCCAGCAGCTTGGGGGACAGGGGGTTCTACGAGCAGTACTTC. Full variable domain (remainder filled in from reference TRBV5-1 and TRBJ2-7): KAGVTQTPRYLIKTRGQQVTLSCSPISGHRSVSWYQQTPGQGLQFLFEYFSETQRNKGNFPGRFSGRQFSNSRSEMNVSTLELGDSALYLCASSLGDRGFYEQYFGPGTRLTVT.

V gene TRBV9 combines with J gene TRBJ2-1, with TRBD2 identical over 9 bases. CDR3 length: 15 amino acids. With 0 bases clipped from V and 7 bases from J, the junction kept 5 bases outside the gene matches. CDR1 is SGDLS, CDR2 YYNGEE, per germline. This CDR3 is CASSVGFSGGNEQFF. As DNA, the CDR3 is TGTGCCAGCAGCGTAGGATTTAGCGGGGGTAATGAGCAGTTCTTC.

V and J are TRBV7-9 and TRBJ2-7; 8 nucleotides agree with TRBD1. The junction had 5 bases not matched to a gene; V was cut back by 5 bases and J by 2 bases. Germline V gene data show CDR1 as SEHNR and CDR2 as FQNEAQ (reference sequence). This CDR3 contains 14 residues. The CDR3 loop reads CASSGPTGAYEQYF. In DNA, the CDR3 is TGTGCCAGCAGCGGGCCGACAGGGGCCTACGAGCAGTACTTC.